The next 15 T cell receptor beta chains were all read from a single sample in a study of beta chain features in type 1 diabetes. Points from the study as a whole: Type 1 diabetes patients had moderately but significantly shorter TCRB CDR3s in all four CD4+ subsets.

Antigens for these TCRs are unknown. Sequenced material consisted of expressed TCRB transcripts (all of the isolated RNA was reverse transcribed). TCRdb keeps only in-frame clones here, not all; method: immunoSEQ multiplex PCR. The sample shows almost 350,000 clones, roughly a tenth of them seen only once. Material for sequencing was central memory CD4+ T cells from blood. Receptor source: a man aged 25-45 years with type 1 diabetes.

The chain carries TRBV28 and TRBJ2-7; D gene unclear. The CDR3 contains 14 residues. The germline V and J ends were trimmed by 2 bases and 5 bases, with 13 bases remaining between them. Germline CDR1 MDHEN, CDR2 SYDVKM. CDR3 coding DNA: TGTGCCAGCAGTTTAGGCAAGCCCACCCACGAGCAGTACTTC. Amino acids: CASSLGKPTHEQYF.

The CDR3 region has the DNA TGCGCCAGTACCCTCCGGGACAGGGTAAACTATGGCTACACCTTC. Its translation is CASTLRDRVNYGYTF. The V and J genes are TRBV23-1 and TRBJ1-2; 9 bases are a match to TRBD1. TRBV23-1 is noted as an ORF with a role that remains uncertain. The CDR3 totals 15 residues. Trimming took 9 bases from V and 2 from J; bases not matched to a gene: 10.

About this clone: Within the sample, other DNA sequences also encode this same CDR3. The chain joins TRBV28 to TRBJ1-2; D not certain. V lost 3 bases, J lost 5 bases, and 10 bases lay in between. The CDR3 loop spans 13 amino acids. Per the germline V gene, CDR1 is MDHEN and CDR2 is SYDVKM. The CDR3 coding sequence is TGTGCCAGCAGTTTTGGGCAGTCATATGGCTACACCTTC. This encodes CASSFGQSYGYTF.

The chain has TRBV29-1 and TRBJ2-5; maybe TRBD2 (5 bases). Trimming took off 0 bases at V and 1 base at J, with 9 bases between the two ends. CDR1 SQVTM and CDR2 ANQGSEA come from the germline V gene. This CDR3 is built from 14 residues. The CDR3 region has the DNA TGCAGCGTTGAAGAATGGACTGCCCAAGAGACCCAGTACTTC. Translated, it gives CSVEEWTAQETQYF.

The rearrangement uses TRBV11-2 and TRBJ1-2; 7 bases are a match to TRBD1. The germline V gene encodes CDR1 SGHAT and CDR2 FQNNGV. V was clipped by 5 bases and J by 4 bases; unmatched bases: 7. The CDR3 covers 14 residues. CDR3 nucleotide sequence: TGTGCCAGCAGCGCCCGACAGGGAGCCTATGGCTACACCTTC. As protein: CASSARQGAYGYTF.

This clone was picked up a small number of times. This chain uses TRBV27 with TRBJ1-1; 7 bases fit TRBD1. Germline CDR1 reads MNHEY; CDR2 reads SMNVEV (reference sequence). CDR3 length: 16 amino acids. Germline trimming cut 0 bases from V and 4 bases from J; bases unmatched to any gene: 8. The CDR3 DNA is TGTGCCAGCAGTTTATCTACCCCAGGGGGTCTCACTGAAGCTTTCTTT. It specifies CASSLSTPGGLTEAFF.

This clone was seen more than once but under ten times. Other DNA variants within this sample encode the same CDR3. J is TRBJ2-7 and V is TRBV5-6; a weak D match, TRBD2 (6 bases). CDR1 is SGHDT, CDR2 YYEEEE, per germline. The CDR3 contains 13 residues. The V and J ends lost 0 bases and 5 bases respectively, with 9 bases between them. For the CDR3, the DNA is TGTGCCAGCAGCTTGGCGGGGGTCGACGAGCAGTACTTC. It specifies CASSLAGVDEQYF.

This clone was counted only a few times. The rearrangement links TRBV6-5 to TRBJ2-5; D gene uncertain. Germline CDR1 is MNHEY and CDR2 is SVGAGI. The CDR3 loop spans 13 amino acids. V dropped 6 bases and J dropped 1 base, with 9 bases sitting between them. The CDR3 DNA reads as TGTGCCAGCAGCCGCCGCCCCCAAGAGACCCAGTACTTC. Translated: CASSRRPQETQYF.

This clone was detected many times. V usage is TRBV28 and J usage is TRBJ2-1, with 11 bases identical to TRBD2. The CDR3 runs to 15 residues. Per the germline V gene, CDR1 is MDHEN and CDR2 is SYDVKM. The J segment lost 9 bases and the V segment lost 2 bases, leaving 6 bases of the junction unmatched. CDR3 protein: CASSLTSGGPGEQFF. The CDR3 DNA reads TGTGCCAGCAGTTTAACTAGCGGGGGACCCGGTGAGCAGTTCTTC.

The CDR3 nucleotides are TGCGCCAGCAGCTTGCCAGACAGGGGTGCTGAAGCTTTCTTT. It is translated as CASSLPDRGAEAFF. V usage is TRBV5-1 and J usage is TRBJ1-1, with 8 nucleotides matching TRBD1. Germline V CDR1 and CDR2: SGHRS, YFSETQ. This CDR3 spans 14 amino acids. V lost 1 base to trimming and J lost 6 bases; unmatched junction nucleotides: 5.

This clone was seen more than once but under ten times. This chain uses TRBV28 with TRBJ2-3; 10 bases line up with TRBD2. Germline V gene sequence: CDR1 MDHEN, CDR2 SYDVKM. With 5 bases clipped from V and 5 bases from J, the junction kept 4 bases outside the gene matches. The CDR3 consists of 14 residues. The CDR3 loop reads CASSPSGSQDTQYF. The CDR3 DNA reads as TGTGCCAGCAGTCCTAGCGGGAGTCAAGATACGCAGTATTTT.

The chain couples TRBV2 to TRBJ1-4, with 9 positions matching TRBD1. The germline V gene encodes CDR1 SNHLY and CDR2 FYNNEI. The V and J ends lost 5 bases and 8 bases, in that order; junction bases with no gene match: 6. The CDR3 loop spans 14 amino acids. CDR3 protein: CASSSGTGKEKLFF. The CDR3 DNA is TGTGCCAGCAGTTCCGGGACAGGGAAAGAAAAACTGTTTTTT.

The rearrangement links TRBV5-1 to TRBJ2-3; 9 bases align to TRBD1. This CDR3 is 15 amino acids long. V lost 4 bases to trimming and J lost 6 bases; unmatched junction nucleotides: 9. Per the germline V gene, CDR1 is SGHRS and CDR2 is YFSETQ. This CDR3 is CASSQGQGSEDTQYF. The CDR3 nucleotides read TGCGCCAGCAGCCAGGGACAGGGTTCGGAGGATACGCAGTATTTT. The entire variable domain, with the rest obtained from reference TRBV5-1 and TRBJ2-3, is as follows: KAGVTQTPRYLIKTRGQQVTLSCSPISGHRSVSWYQQTPGQGLQFLFEYFSETQRNKGNFPGRFSGRQFSNSRSEMNVSTLELGDSALYLCASSQGQGSEDTQYFGPGTRLTVL.

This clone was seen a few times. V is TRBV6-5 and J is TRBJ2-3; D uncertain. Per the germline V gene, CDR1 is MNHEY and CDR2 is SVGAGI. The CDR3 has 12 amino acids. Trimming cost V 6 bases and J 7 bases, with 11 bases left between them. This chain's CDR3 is CASSPSDNTQYF. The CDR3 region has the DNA TGTGCCAGCAGCCCGAGTGACAATACGCAGTATTTT.

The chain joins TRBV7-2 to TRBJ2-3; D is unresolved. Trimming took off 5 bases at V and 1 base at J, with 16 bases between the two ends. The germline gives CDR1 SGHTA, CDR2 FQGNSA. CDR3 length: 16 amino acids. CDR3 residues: CASSPDGPRRTDTQYF. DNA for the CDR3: TGTGCCAGCAGCCCGGATGGACCGCGTCGCACAGATACGCAGTATTTT.